The T cell receptor beta chain described here comes from a study of control samples from healthy donors and cancer patients. Germline CDR1 reads LNHDA; CDR2 reads SQIVND (reference sequence). This CDR3 is built from 14 residues. V lost 5 bases and J lost 0, with 7 bases in between. The assay was immunoSEQ multiplex PCR, and TCRdb's table has in-frame clones only and misses some. The table includes 55,000 to 90,000 clones, approximately 84% detected once. The V gene is TRBV19, the J gene TRBJ1-4; D is ambiguous. Material: blood. The source is a man over 45 in good health. The CDR3 coding sequence is TGTGCCAGTAGTCAAGATGCAACTAATGAAAAACTGTTTTTT. Translation gives CASSQDATNEKLFF.